A selection of T cell receptor beta chains follows, all from one sample in a study of tumor and adjacent non-tumor tissue in lung cancer. TCRdb reanalysed the multiplex PCR reads using MiXCR and keeps one entry per CDR3 protein. The sample has about 110,000 distinct CDR3 sequences; about 61% are singletons. The sample was distant non-tumor lung tissue. The receptors were gathered from a man between 60 and 70 years old with non-small cell lung cancer. CDR3s include the opening cysteine and the closing phenylalanine or tryptophan. D genes are given only for firm matches. Expanded clones are given a class, and other clones once, few, many or no size at all.

abundance | j_gene | d_gene | v_gene | CDR3aa | CDR3nt
. | TRBJ2-3 | TRBD2 | TRBV11-3 | CGSSQRRGAGLDTQYF | TGTGGCAGCAGCCAAAGGCGGGGGGCAGGGTTAGATACGCAGTATTTT
. | TRBJ1-2 | . | TRBV6-1 | CASRTTGGVKGYTF | TGTGCCAGCAGGACCACGGGGGGGGTGAAGGGCTACACCTTC
few | TRBJ2-3 | . | TRBV5-8 | CASSFNNPGLSTDTQYF | TGTGCCAGCAGCTTTAATAACCCGGGACTTAGCACAGATACGCAGTATTTT
. | TRBJ2-3 | . | TRBV12-3/TRBV12-4 | CASHESRRPPTDTQYF | TGTGCCAGCCACGAATCACGGAGGCCCCCCACAGATACGCAGTATTTT
once | TRBJ2-3 | TRBD2 | TRBV11-3 | CAGSFGLAGPDTQYF | TGTGCCGGCAGCTTTGGGCTAGCGGGGCCAGACACGCAGTATTTT
. | TRBJ1-1 | . | TRBV11-2 | CASRLAGTAFF | TGCGCCAGCAGGTTAGCCGGGACAGCTTTCTTT
. | TRBJ1-1 | . | TRBV6-5 | CASRETASYTEAFF | TGTGCCAGCAGGGAGACGGCTTCGTACACTGAAGCTTTCTTT
. | TRBJ1-2 | . | TRBV6-5 | CASTSGTMMNYGYTF | TGTGCCAGCACGAGTGGGACGATGATGAACTATGGCTACACCTTC
. | TRBJ2-3 | TRBD2 | TRBV28 | CASSSGGSTNTQYF | TGTGCCAGCAGTTCCGGGGGGAGCACAAATACGCAGTATTTT
. | TRBJ1-1 | . | TRBV7-9 | CASSKDGRRAFF | TGCGCCAGCAGCAAAGACGGACGGCGTGCTTTCTTT
many | TRBJ2-1 | . | TRBV6-5 | CASSYSNSHHEQFF | TGTGCCAGCAGTTACTCGAATTCCCACCATGAGCAGTTCTTC